The clone carrying this TCR beta chain has only a few counts. The record originates from a study of response to subunit inactivated influenza vaccine. The CDR3 is 12 amino acids. The V gene lost 4 bases and the J gene lost 13 bases, with 17 bases spanning the gap. Germline V gene data show CDR1 as SGHRS and CDR2 as YFSETQ. In TCRdb, the RT-PCR reads were re-called with MiXCR into one record per CDR3 protein. The data show 800,000 to 1,000,000 distinct CDR3 sequences, 20% to 25% seen once. The receptor comes from a man aged 45-65 years who received an inactivated influenza vaccine. Sequencing was performed on PBMCs from blood, taken 5 days after vaccination. V and J are TRBV5-1 and TRBJ1-2; tentatively, D is TRBD1 (5 bases). Here the CDR3 reads CASSTDKGKSTF. The CDR3 nucleotides are TGCGCCAGCAGCACCGACAAGGGGAAGTCCACCTTC.